The rows below give T cell receptor beta chains drawn from one sample of a study of cytomegalovirus exposure and HLA in healthy donors. TCRdb's copy holds only in-frame clones and misses some; the assay was immunoSEQ multiplex PCR. The table includes roughly 76,000 clones, around 80% detected once. Input material: PBMCs. The receptors derive from a man aged 25-40 years in good health and CMV-seronegative. Both conserved end residues are part of each CDR3. The D gene is left open where the match is weak. Clone size is shown for a subset of rows, as once, few, many or a class of expanded clone.

len | abundance | j_gene | v_gene | d_gene | CDR3nt | CDR3aa
14 | . | TRBJ2-3 | TRBV27 | . | TGTGCCAGCAGTTTACGGGACATCACAGATACGCAGTATTTT | CASSLRDITDTQYF
14 | . | TRBJ2-5 | TRBV7-2 | TRBD1 | TGTGCCAGCAGCACGGACAGGGGGCAAGAGACCCAGTACTTC | CASSTDRGQETQYF
11 | . | TRBJ2-1 | TRBV30 | TRBD1 | TGTGCCTGGGGACAGGGACAGGGGAAGTTCTTC | CAWGQGQGKFF
14 | . | TRBJ1-6 | TRBV30 | . | TGTGCCTGGAGTGTACTCGACGGCGGGTCACCCCTCCACTTT | CAWSVLDGGSPLHF
16 | . | TRBJ1-1 | TRBV19 | . | TGTGCCAGTAGTATAGATCGGGGGGTCCGGGGGGCTGAAGCTTTCTTT | CASSIDRGVRGAEAFF
13 | . | TRBJ1-1 | TRBV18 | . | TGTGCCAGCTCACCGCCCGGAGCTTGCGAAGCTTTCTTT | CASSPPGACEAFF
14 | . | TRBJ1-2 | TRBV2 | . | TGTGCCAGCAGGGCCACAGGGAACAACTATGGCTACACCTTC | CASRATGNNYGYTF
15 | . | TRBJ1-3 | TRBV2 | . | TGTGCCAGCAGGTCCCGGGACACGGGAGGAAACACCATATATTTT | CASRSRDTGGNTIYF
12 | few | TRBJ1-1 | TRBV5-1 | TRBD1 | TGCGCCAGCAGCTTGGGGGACAGCCTCGCTTTCTTT | CASSLGDSLAFF
16 | . | TRBJ2-2 | TRBV27 | TRBD2 | TGTGCCAGCAGTTTTAGACTAGCTACGAACACCGGGGAGCTGTTTTTT | CASSFRLATNTGELFF
15 | . | TRBJ2-1 | TRBV7-7 | TRBD2 | TGTCCTAGCAGCGCCGGGACTAGCTCATCCAATGAGCAGTTCTTC | CPSSAGTSSSNEQFF
17 | . | TRBJ2-7 | TRBV29-1 | TRBD2 | TGCAGCGTTCGAAAGGGTCTAGCGGGGCGAACCCCCTACGAGCAGTACTTC | CSVRKGLAGRTPYEQYF
15 | once | TRBJ2-7 | TRBV4-1 | . | TGCGCCAGCAGCCAAGACGGCACTAGCTCCTACGAGCAGTACTTC | CASSQDGTSSYEQYF
15 | . | TRBJ2-7 | TRBV30 | TRBD1 | TGTGCCTGGAGAGATGCAGGGGGCCATTCCCGCGAGCAGTACTTC | CAWRDAGGHSREQYF
11 | . | TRBJ2-3 | TRBV20-1 | . | TGCAGTGCTCCGCGTACAGATACGCAGTATTTT | CSAPRTDTQYF
14 | once | TRBJ2-5 | TRBV7-6 | . | TGTGCCAGCAGCTTAGCCGGGACACGAGAGACCCAGTACTTC | CASSLAGTRETQYF
14 | . | TRBJ1-5 | TRBV29-1 | TRBD1 | TGCAGCGCAAGGGACAGCCCGTACGATAGTCCCCAGCATTTT | CSARDSPYDSPQHF
12 | few | TRBJ1-5 | TRBV28 | . | TGTGCCAGCAGTTTAACGGGTCAGCCCCAGCATTTT | CASSLTGQPQHF
14 | . | TRBJ2-5 | TRBV5-4 | . | TGTGCCAGCAGCTTGGGGGGGGTAGTGGAGACCCAGTACTTC | CASSLGGVVETQYF
13 | . | TRBJ1-2 | TRBV12-5 | . | TGTGCTAGTGGTTTGGGGCAGTTCTCTGGCTACACCTTC | CASGLGQFSGYTF
14 | few | TRBJ2-6 | TRBV23-1 | TRBD1 | TGCGCCAGCGCACAGGGGCGGGGGGCCAACGTCCTGACTTTC | CASAQGRGANVLTF
15 | . | TRBJ2-5 | TRBV5-1 | . | TGCGCCAGCAGCTTGTCCGGGGGAGGTTCGGAGACCCAGTACTTC | CASSLSGGGSETQYF
16 | . | TRBJ1-5 | TRBV4-2 | . | TGTGCCAGCAGCCAAGATTCTTATCCGAGCAATCAGCCCCAGCATTTT | CASSQDSYPSNQPQHF
15 | . | TRBJ2-7 | TRBV10-3 | . | TGTGCCATCAGTGAGCCCCTAACTAGTTCCTACGAGCAGTACTTC | CAISEPLTSSYEQYF
13 | . | TRBJ2-2 | TRBV5-6 | TRBD1 | TGTGCCAGCAGCCCAGGGGGCCCCGGGGAGCTGTTTTTT | CASSPGGPGELFF
14 | . | TRBJ1-2 | TRBV5-1 | . | TGCGCCAGCAGCTTGGCCGCGGGGGAGTATGGCTACACCTTC | CASSLAAGEYGYTF
16 | once | TRBJ2-1 | TRBV4-1 | TRBD2 | TGCGCCAGCAGCAGAATAGGGCGGGGGGACCGGAATGAGCAGTTCTTC | CASSRIGRGDRNEQFF
14 | . | TRBJ1-1 | TRBV6-1 | . | TGTGCCAGCAGCCGGGACACCATGAACACTGAAGCTTTCTTT | CASSRDTMNTEAFF
15 | . | TRBJ2-3 | TRBV10-3 | . | TGTGCCATCAGTAAGGGAGCAACAAAGGGTGATACGCAGTATTTT | CAISKGATKGDTQYF
13 | few | TRBJ2-1 | TRBV5-6 | TRBD2 | TGTGCCAGCAGCGCTGGGACTATCAATGAGCAGTTCTTC | CASSAGTINEQFF
14 | once | TRBJ2-7 | TRBV6-6 | TRBD2 | TGTGCCAGCAGACTAGCGGGAGGGCCCCTCGAGCAGTACTTC | CASRLAGGPLEQYF
17 | . | TRBJ1-2 | TRBV4-2 | TRBD1 | TGTGCCAGCAGCCAAGAGGGGACAGGGGGCGGATTCTATGGCTACACCTTC | CASSQEGTGGGFYGYTF
15 | . | TRBJ2-7 | TRBV7-9 | TRBD1 | TGTGCCAGCAGCTTAACGGGGACAGGCTCCTACGAGCAGTACTTC | CASSLTGTGSYEQYF
17 | . | TRBJ1-4 | TRBV25-1 | . | TGTGCCAGCAGTGACACCTTACCGGGAGAGTTTAATGAAAAACTGTTTTTT | CASSDTLPGEFNEKLFF
15 | . | TRBJ2-2 | TRBV30 | TRBD2 | TGTGCCTGGAGTGTTGGGAGGGGTGGGCCCGGGGAGCTGTTTTTT | CAWSVGRGGPGELFF
16 | . | TRBJ2-5 | TRBV9 | TRBD2 | TGTGCCAGCAGCGTAGTGGTAGCGGGGGGGCTTGAGACCCAGTACTTC | CASSVVVAGGLETQYF
16 | . | TRBJ2-7 | TRBV6-5 | TRBD2 | TGTGCCAGCAGTTATCTCAAAAGCGGGAGGAGTAACGAGCAGTACTTC | CASSYLKSGRSNEQYF
12 | . | TRBJ1-2 | TRBV4-1 | . | TGCGCCAGCAGCCAAGAAGGGAGCGGCTACACCTTC | CASSQEGSGYTF
13 | . | TRBJ2-7 | TRBV19 | . | TGTGCCAGTAGAGGGGTGGCCGAATACGAGCAGTACTTC | CASRGVAEYEQYF
16 | . | TRBJ2-5 | TRBV9 | TRBD2 | TGTGCCAGCAGCCCTCAGGGGCGGGGGGACCAAGAGACCCAGTACTTC | CASSPQGRGDQETQYF
15 | . | TRBJ1-3 | TRBV6-6 | . | TGTGCCAGCAGTTACTCGTGGGCCGCGGGAAACACCATATATTTT | CASSYSWAAGNTIYF
14 | . | TRBJ2-3 | TRBV6-4 | . | TGTGCCAGCAGTGGGGGGGAAGACACAGATACGCAGTATTTT | CASSGGEDTDTQYF
15 | . | TRBJ1-1 | TRBV27 | TRBD1 | TGTGCCAGCAACCGGGACAGGGGGCGCTTCGGGGGGGCTTTCTTT | CASNRDRGRFGGAFF
13 | . | TRBJ2-7 | TRBV28 | . | TGTGCCAGCAGTTTATCGGTCCCCGACGAGCAGTACTTC | CASSLSVPDEQYF
13 | . | TRBJ2-2 | TRBV19 | . | TGTGCCAGTGCAGGGATTCCAGGCGGGGAGCTGTTTTTT | CASAGIPGGELFF
15 | few | TRBJ1-1 | TRBV7-2 | TRBD1 | TGTGCCAGCAGCTATACCGGGACAGCGAACACTGAAGCTTTCTTT | CASSYTGTANTEAFF
16 | . | TRBJ2-1 | TRBV10-3 | . | TGTGCCATCGGGACTCAGCGCATGAACCAATACAATGAGCAGTTCTTC | CAIGTQRMNQYNEQFF
16 | . | TRBJ2-2 | TRBV9 | . | TGTGCCAGCAGCGCCCGACAGGAGACGAACACCGGGGAGCTGTTTTTT | CASSARQETNTGELFF
14 | few | TRBJ2-7 | TRBV9 | TRBD1 | TGTGCCAGCAGCTTCCGAGGACAGGGCGGCGAGCAGTACTTC | CASSFRGQGGEQYF
11 | . | TRBJ2-1 | TRBV30 | TRBD2 | TGTGCCTGTTGCGGGGGGAATGAGCAGTTCTTC | CACCGGNEQFF
16 | . | TRBJ2-1 | TRBV4-2 | . | TGTGCCAGCAGCCAAGACCCCGTGGCCTCTTACAATGAGCAGTTCTTC | CASSQDPVASYNEQFF